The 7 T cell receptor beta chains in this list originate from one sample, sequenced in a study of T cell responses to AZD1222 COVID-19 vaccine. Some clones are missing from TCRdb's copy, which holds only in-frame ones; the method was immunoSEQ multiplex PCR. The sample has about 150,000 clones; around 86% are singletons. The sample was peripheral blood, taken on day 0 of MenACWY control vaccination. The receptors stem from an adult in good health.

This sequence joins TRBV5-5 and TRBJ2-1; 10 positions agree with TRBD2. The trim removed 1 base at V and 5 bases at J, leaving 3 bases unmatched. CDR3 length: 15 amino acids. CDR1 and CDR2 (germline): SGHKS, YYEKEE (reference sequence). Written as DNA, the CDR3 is TGTGCCAGCAGCTTGTGGCTAGCGGGGGACAATGAGCAGTTCTTC. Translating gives CASSLWLAGDNEQFF.

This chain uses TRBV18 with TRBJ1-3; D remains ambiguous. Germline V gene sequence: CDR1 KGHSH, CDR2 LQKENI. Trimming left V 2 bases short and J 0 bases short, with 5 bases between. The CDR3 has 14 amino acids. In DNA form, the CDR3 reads TGTGCCAGCTCACCAGCGCGCTCTGGAAACACCATATATTTT. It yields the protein CASSPARSGNTIYF.

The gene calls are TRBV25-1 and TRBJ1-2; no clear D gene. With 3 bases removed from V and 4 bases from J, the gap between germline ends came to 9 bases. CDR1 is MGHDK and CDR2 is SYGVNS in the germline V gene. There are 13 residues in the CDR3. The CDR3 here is CASSDRTVYGYTF. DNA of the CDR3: TGTGCCAGCAGTGACAGAACCGTCTATGGCTACACCTTC.

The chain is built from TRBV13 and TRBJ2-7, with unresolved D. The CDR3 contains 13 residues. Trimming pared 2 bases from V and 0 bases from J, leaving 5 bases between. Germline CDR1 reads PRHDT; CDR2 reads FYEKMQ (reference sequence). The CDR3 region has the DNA TGTGCCAGCAGCTTACCAAGCTCCTACGAGCAGTACTTC. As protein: CASSLPSSYEQYF.

The CDR3, as DNA: TGTGCCAGCAGTGACGCCAGCCTCTATGGCTACACCTTC. Translation: CASSDASLYGYTF. The chain recombines TRBV6-1 with TRBJ1-2, with D unresolved. Per the germline V gene, CDR1 is MNHNS and CDR2 is SASEGT. V dropped 3 bases and J dropped 4 bases, with 9 bases sitting between them. This CDR3 spans 13 amino acids.

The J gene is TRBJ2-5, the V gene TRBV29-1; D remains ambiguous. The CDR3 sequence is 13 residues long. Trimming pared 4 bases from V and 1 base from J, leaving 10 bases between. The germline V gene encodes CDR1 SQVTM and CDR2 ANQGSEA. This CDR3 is CSVGRITQETQYF. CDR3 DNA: TGCAGCGTTGGACGGATAACCCAAGAGACCCAGTACTTC.

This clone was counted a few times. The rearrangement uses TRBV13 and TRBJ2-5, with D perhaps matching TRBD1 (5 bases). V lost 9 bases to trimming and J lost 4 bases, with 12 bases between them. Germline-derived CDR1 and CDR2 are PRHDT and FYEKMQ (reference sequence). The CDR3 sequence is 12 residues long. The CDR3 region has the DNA TGTGCCAGTCAGGGTTTGGGAGAGACCCAGTACTTC. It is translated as CASQGLGETQYF.